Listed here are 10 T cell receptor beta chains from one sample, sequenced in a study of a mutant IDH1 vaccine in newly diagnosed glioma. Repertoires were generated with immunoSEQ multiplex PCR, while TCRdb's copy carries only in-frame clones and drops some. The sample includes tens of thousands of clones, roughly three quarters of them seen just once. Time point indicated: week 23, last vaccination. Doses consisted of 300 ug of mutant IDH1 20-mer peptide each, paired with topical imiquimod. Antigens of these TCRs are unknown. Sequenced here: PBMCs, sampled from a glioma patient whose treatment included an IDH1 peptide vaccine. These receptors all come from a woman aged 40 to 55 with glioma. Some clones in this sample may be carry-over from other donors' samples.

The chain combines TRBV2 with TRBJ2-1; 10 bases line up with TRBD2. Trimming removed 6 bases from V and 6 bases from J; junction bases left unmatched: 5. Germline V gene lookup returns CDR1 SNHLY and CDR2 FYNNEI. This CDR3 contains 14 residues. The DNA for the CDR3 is TGTGCCAGCAGGTCGGGACTAGCGTTCAATGAGCAGTTCTTC. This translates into CASRSGLAFNEQFF.

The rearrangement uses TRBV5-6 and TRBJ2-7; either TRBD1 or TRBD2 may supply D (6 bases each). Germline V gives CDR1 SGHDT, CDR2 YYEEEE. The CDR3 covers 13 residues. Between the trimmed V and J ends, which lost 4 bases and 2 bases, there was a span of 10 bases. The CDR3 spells CASSEGGPYEQYF. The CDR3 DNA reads TGTGCCAGCAGCGAAGGGGGGCCCTACGAGCAGTACTTC.

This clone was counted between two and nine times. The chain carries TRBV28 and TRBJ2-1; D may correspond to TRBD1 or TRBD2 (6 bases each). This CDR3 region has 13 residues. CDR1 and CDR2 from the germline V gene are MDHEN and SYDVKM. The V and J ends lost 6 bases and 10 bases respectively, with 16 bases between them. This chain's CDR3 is CASRTGGPKEQFF. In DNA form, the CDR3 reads TGTGCCAGCAGGACAGGAGGGCCCAAGGAGCAGTTCTTC.

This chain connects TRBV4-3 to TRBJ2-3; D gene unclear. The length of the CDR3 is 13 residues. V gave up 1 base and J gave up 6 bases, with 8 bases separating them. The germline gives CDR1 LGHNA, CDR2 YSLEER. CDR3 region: CASSQAVVDTQYF. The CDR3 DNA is TGCGCCAGCAGCCAAGCGGTTGTCGATACGCAGTATTTT.

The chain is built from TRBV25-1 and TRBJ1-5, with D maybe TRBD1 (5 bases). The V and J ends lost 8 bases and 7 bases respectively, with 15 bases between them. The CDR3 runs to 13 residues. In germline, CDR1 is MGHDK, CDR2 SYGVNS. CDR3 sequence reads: CASGDFAGQPQHF. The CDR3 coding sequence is TGTGCCAGCGGGGACTTTGCGGGACAGCCCCAGCATTTT.

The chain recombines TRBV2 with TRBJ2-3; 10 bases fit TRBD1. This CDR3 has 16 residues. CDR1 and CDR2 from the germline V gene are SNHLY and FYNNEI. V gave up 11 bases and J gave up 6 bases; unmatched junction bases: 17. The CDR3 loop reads CAGTRQGASRADTQYF. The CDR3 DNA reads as TGTGCCGGGACTCGACAGGGGGCTAGCAGGGCGGATACGCAGTATTTT.

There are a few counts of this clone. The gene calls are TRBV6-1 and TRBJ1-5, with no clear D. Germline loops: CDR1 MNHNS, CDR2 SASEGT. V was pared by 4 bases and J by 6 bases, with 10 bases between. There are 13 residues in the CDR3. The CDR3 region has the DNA TGTGCCAGCAGTGGAGGTTTTGGTCAGCCCCAGCATTTT. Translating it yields CASSGGFGQPQHF.

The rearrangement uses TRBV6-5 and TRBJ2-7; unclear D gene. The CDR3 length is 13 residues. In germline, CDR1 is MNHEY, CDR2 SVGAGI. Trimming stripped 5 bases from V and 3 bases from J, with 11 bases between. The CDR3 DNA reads TGTGCCAGCAGTAACCCGGATGACTACGAGCAGTACTTC. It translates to CASSNPDDYEQYF.

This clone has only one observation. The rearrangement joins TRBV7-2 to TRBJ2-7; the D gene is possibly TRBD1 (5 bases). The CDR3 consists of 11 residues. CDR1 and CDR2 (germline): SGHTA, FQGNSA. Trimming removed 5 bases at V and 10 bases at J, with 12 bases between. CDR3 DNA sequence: TGTGCCAGCAGCCTACAGGATCTCCAGTACTTC. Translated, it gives CASSLQDLQYF.

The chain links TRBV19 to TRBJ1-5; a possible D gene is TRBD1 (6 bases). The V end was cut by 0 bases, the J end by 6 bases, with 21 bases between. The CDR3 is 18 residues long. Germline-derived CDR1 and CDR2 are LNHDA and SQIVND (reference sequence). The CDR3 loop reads CASSIDGRGTPIGQPQHF. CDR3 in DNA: TGTGCCAGTAGTATAGATGGGAGGGGGACACCAATTGGTCAGCCCCAGCATTTT. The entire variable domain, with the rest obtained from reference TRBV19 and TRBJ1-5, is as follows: DGGITQSPKYLFRKEGQNVTLSCEQNLNHDAMYWYRQDPGQGLRLIYYSQIVNDFQKGDIAEGYSVSREKKESFPLTVTSAQKNPTAFYLCASSIDGRGTPIGQPQHFGDGTRLSIL.